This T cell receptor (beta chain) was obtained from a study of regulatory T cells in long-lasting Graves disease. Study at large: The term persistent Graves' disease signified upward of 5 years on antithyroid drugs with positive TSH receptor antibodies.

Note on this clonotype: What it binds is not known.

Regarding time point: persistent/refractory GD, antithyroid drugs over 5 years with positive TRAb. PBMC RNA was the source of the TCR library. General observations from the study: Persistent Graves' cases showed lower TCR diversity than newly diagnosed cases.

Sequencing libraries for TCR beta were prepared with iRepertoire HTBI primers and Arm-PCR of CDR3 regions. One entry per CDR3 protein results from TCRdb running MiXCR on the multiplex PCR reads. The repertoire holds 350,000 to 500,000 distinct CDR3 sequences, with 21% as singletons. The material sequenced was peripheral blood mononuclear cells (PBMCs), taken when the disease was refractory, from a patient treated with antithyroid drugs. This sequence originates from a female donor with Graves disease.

The CDR3 nucleotides are TGTGCCAGCAGCTTAGGCAGTCGGGGGGTAGAAAAACTGTTTTTT. Amino acids: CASSLGSRGVEKLFF. The V gene is TRBV13, the J gene TRBJ1-4; the D gene is possibly TRBD1 (5 bases). Germline V lookup: CDR1 PRHDT, CDR2 FYEKMQ (reference sequence). This CDR3 contains 15 residues. V was pared by 0 bases and J by 8 bases, with 13 bases between. Looking up the rest from reference TRBV13 and TRBJ1-4 gives the full variable domain: AAGVIQSPRHLIKEKRETATLKCYPIPRHDTVYWYQQGPGQDPQFLISFYEKMQSDKGSIPDRFSAQQFSDYHSELNMSSLELGDSALYFCASSLGSRGVEKLFFGSGTQLSVL.